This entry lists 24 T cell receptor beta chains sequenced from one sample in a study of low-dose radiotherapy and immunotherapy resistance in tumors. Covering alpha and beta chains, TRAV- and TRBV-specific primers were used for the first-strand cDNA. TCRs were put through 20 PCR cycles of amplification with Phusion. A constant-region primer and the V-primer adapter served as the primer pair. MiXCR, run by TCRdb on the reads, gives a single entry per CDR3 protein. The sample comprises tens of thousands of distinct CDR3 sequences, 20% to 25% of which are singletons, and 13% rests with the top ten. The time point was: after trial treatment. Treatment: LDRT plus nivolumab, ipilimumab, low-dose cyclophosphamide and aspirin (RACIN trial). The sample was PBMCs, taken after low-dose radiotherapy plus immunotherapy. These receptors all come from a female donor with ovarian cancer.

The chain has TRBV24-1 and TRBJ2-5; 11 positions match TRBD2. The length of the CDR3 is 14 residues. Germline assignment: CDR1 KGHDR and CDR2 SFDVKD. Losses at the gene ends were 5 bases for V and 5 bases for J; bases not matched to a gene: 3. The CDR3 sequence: CATSATSGTETQYF. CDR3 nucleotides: TGTGCCACCAGTGCGACTAGCGGGACGGAGACCCAGTACTTC.

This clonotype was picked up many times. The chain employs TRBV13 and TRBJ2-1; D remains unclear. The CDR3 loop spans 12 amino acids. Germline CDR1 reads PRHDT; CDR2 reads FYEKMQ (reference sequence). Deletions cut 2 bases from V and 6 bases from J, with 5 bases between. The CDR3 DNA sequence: TGTGCCAGCAGCTTAATGAGCAATGAGCAGTTCTTC. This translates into CASSLMSNEQFF. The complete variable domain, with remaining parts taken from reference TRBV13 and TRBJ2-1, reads AAGVIQSPRHLIKEKRETATLKCYPIPRHDTVYWYQQGPGQDPQFLISFYEKMQSDKGSIPDRFSAQQFSDYHSELNMSSLELGDSALYFCASSLMSNEQFFGPGTRLTVL.

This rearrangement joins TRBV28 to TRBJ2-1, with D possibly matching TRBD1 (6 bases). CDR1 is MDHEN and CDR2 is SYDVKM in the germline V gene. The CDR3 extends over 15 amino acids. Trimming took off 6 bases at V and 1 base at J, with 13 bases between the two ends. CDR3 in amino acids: CASRHRALSYNEQFF. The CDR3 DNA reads TGTGCCAGCAGGCACAGGGCCCTTTCCTACAATGAGCAGTTCTTC.

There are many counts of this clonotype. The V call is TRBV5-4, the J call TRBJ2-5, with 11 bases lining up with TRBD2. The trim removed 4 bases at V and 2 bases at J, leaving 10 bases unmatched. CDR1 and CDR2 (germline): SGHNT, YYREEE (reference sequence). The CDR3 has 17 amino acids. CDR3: CASSPGRLAGGQETQYF. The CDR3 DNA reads TGTGCCAGCAGCCCTGGTAGGCTAGCGGGAGGTCAAGAGACCCAGTACTTC.

This CDR3 reads CASSFRVGRTQYF. CDR3 nucleotide sequence: TGTGCCAGCAGTTTCCGGGTTGGGAGAACGCAGTATTTT. V is TRBV27 and J is TRBJ2-3; a weak D match, TRBD2 (5 bases). V lost 3 bases and J 9 bases, leaving 13 bases between the germline ends. Germline CDR1 reads MNHEY; CDR2 reads SMNVEV (reference sequence). The CDR3 contains 13 residues.

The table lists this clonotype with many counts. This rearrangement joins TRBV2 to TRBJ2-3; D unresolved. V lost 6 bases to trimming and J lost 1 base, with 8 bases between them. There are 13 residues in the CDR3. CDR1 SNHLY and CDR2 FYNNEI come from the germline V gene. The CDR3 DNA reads TGTGCCAGCAGCCCCCCCCGCACAGATACGCAGTATTTT. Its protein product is CASSPPRTDTQYF.

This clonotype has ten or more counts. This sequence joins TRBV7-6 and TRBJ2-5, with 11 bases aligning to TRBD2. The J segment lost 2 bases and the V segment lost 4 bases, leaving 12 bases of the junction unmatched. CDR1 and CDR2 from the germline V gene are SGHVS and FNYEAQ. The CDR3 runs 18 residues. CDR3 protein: CASSSNLRLAGKQETQYF. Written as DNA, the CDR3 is TGTGCCAGCAGCTCAAACTTACGACTAGCGGGAAAGCAAGAGACCCAGTACTTC.

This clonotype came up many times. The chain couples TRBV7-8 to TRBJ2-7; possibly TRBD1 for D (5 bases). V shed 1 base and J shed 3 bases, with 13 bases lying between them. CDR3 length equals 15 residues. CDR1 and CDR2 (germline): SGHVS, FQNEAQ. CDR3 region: CASSLVTTDSYEQYF. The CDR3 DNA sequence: TGTGCCAGCAGCTTAGTTACGACAGATAGCTACGAGCAGTACTTC. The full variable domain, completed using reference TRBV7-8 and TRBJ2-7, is GAGVSQSPRYKVAKRGQDVALRCDPISGHVSLFWYQQALGQGPEFLTYFQNEAQLDKSGLPSDRFFAERPEGSVSTLKIQRTQQEDSAVYLCASSLVTTDSYEQYFGPGTRLTVT.

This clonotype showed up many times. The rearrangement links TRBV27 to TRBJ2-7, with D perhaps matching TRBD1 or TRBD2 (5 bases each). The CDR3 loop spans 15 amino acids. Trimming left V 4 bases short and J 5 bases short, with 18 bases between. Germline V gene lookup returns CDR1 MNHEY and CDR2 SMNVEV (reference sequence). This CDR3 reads CASSSPGAPVDEQYF. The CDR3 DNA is TGTGCCAGCAGTTCCCCCGGGGCCCCGGTCGACGAGCAGTACTTC.

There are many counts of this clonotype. The CDR3 sequence is CASSFGGGDGYTF. The CDR3 DNA follows: TGTGCCAGCAGCTTTGGGGGTGGGGATGGCTACACCTTC. The chain carries TRBV7-2 and TRBJ1-2; D is perhaps TRBD1 (5 bases). From germline, CDR1 is SGHTA and CDR2 FQGNSA. V lost 3 bases, J lost 6 bases, and 11 bases lay in between. This CDR3 spans 13 amino acids.

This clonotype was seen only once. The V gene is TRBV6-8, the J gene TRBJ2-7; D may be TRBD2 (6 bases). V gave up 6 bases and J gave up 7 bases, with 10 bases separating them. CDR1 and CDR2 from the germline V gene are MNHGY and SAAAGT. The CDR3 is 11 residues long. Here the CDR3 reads CASSPGREQYF. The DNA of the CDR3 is TGTGCCAGCAGCCCCGGGAGAGAGCAGTACTTC.

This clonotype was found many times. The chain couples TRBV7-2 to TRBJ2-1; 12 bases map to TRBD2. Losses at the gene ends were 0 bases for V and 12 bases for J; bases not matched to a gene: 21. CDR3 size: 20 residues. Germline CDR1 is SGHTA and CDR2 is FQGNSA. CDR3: CASSLAHRTSGIPNRFGQFF. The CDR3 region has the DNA TGTGCCAGCAGCTTAGCGCACAGGACTAGCGGGATACCTAATCGTTTTGGGCAGTTCTTC.

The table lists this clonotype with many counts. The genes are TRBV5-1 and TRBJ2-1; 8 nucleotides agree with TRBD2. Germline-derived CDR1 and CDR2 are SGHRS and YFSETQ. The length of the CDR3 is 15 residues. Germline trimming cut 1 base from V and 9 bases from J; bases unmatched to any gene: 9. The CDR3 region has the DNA TGCGCCAGCAGCTTGAGTCCAGCGGGAGTGGGTGAGCAGTTCTTC. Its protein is CASSLSPAGVGEQFF.

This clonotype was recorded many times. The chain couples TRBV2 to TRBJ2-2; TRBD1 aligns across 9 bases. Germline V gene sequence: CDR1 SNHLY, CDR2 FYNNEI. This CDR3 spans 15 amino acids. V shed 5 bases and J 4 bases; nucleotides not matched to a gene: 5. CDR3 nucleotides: TGTGCCAGCAGTACCCGGACAGGGGCCACCGGGGAGCTGTTTTTT. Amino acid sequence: CASSTRTGATGELFF.

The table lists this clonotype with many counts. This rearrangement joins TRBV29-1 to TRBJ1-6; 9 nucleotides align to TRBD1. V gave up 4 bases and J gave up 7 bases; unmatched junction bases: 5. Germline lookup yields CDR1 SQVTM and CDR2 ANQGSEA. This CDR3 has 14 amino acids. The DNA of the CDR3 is TGCAGCGTTGCGACCGGGACAGGGAATTCACCCCTCCACTTT. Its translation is CSVATGTGNSPLHF.

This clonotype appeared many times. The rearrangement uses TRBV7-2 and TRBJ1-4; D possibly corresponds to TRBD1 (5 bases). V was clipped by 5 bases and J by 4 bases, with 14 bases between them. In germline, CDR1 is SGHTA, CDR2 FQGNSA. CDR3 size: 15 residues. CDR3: CASSRRQLLNEKLFF. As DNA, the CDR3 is TGTGCCAGCAGCAGACGACAGCTTCTTAATGAAAAACTGTTTTTT.

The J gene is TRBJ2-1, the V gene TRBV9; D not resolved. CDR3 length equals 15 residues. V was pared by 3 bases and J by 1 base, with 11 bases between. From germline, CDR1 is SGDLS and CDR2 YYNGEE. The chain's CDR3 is CASSADRMSYNEQFF. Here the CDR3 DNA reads TGTGCCAGCAGCGCCGATCGGATGTCCTACAATGAGCAGTTCTTC.

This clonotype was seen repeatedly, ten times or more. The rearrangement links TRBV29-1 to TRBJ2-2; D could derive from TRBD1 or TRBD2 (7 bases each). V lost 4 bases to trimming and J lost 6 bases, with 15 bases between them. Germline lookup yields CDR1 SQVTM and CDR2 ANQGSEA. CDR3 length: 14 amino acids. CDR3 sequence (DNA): TGCAGCGTTGGACAGGGAGGGGCTGCCGGGGAGCTGTTTTTT. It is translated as CSVGQGGAAGELFF.

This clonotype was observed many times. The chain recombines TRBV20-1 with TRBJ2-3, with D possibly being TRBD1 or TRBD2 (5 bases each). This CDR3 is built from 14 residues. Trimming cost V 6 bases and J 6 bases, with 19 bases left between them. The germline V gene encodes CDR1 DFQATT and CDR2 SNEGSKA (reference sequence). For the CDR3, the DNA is TGCAGTGCCCCCTACGTGGGGGTGGGGGATACGCAGTATTTT. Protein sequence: CSAPYVGVGDTQYF.

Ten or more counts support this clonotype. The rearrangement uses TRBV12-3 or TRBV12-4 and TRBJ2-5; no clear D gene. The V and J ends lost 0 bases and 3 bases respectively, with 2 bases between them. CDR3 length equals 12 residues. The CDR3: CASSLAEETQYF. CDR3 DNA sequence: TGTGCCAGCAGTTTAGCGGAAGAGACCCAGTACTTC.

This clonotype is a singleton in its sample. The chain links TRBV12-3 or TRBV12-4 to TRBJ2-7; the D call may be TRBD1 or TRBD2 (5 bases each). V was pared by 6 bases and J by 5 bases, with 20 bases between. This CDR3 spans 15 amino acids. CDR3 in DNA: TGTGCCAGCAGCAGAACCGGGACCCCCGTCCACGAGCAGTACTTC. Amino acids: CASSRTGTPVHEQYF.

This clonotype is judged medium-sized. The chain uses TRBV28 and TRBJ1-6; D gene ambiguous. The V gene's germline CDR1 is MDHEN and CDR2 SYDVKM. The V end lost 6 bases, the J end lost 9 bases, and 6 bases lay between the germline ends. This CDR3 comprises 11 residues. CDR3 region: CASRGSSPLHF. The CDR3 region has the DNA TGTGCCAGCAGGGGTTCTTCACCCCTCCACTTT.

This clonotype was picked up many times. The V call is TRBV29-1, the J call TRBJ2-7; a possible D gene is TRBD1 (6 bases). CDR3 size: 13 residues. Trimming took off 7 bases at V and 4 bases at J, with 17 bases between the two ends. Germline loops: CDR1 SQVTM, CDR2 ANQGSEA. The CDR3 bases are TGCAGCGCCGAGGTGGGGGCCAAATACGAGCAGTACTTC. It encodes CSAEVGAKYEQYF.

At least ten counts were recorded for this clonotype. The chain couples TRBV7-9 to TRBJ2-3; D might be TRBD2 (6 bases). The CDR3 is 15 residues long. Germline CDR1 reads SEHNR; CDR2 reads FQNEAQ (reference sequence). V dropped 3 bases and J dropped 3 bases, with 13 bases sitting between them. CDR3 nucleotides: TGTGCCAGCAGCTTGACCGGAGGGCCTACAGATACGCAGTATTTT. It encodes CASSLTGGPTDTQYF.